This T cell receptor beta chain originates from a study of blood T cell repertoires in COVID-19. V lost 5 bases, J lost 6 bases, and 14 bases lay in between. The CDR3 covers 14 residues. Germline V gene lookup returns CDR1 SGHTA and CDR2 FQGNSA. This table comes from immunoSEQ multiplex PCR, and its TCRdb copy is limited to in-frame clones, with some not included. Here the sample spans around 100,000 clones, roughly 85% being singletons. A single count supports this clone. The TCR sequence derives from a man aged 65 to 79 with active or convalescent COVID-19. The material sequenced was peripheral blood. The rearrangement links TRBV7-2 to TRBJ2-1; D perhaps matches TRBD1 (5 bases). The CDR3 coding sequence is TGTGCCAGCAGCAATACAAGACAGTTCAATGAGCAGTTCTTC. As protein: CASSNTRQFNEQFF.